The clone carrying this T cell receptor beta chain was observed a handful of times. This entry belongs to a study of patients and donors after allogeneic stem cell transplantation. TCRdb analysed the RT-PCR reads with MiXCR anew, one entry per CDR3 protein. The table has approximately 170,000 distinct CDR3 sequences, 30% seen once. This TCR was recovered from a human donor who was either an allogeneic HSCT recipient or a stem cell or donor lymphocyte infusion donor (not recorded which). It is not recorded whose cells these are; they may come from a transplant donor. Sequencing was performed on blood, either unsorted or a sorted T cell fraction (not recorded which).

CDR3 DNA: TGCGCCAGCAGACTTAGGACAGGGGAATCCTACAATGAGCAGTTCTTC. Translating gives CASRLRTGESYNEQFF. The chain joins TRBV4-1 to TRBJ2-1; 9 bases fit TRBD1. CDR3 size: 16 residues. The V segment lost 6 bases and the J segment 1 base; nucleotides outside the gene matches: 7. Germline CDR1 reads MGHRA; CDR2 reads YSYEKL.